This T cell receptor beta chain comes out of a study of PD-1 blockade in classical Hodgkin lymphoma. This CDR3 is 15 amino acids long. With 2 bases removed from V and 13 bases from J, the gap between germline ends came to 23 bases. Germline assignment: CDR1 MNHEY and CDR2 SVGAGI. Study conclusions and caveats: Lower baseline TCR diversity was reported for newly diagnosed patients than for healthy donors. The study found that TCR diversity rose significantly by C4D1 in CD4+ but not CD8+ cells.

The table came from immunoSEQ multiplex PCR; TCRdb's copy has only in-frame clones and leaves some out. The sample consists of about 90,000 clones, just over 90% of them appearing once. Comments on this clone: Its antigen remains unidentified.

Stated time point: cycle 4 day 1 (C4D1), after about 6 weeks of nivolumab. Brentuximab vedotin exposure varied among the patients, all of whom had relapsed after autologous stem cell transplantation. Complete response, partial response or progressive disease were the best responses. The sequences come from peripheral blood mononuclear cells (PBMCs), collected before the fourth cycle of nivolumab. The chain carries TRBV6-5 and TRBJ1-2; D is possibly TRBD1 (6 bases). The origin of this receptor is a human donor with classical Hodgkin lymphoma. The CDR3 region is CASSYRFSTSGASTF. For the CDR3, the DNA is TGTGCCAGCAGTTACCGGTTTTCCACGTCGGGGGCCAGCACCTTC.